The present T cell receptor (beta chain) was sequenced within a study of Ad26.COV2.S vaccination and SARS-CoV-2 variants. Looking at the study overall: Within the COV1001 Ad26.COV2.S trial arm, the donor was enrolled. Each vaccinee took Ad26.COV2.S intramuscularly, once or twice 56 days apart.

Study-wide findings and caveats: Recipients of vaccine and of placebo showed similar breadth of their non-spike TCR repertoires.

This sample's treatment: over 15 received Ad26.COV2.S at low or high dose, single or two shots; a few received placebo; per-sample allocation not given. Sample collection was performed on day 63 after the first vaccine or placebo injection. Vaccination used an Ad26 vector expressing Wuhan-strain SARS-CoV-2 spike. On this clone: Its antigen remains unknown.

The method was immunoSEQ multiplex PCR; TCRdb's version includes in-frame clones alone and lacks a portion of them. Of roughly 510,000 clones in the sample, roughly nine tenths were seen once. Sequencing was performed on peripheral blood, taken in a trial of Ad26.COV2.S vaccine versus placebo. This TCR came from a person aged 18-60 years who received the Ad26.COV2.S COVID-19 vaccine or a placebo.

CDR3 amino acids: CASSYSRGIGGYTF. The CDR3 DNA reads as TGTGCCAGCAGTTACTCGAGGGGTATCGGGGGCTACACCTTC. The chain couples TRBV6-6 to TRBJ1-2; D possibly corresponds to TRBD1 (5 bases). The V end lost 0 bases, the J end lost 8 bases, and 13 bases lay between the germline ends. This CDR3 spans 14 amino acids. Germline-derived CDR1 and CDR2 are MNHNY and SVGAGI (reference sequence).